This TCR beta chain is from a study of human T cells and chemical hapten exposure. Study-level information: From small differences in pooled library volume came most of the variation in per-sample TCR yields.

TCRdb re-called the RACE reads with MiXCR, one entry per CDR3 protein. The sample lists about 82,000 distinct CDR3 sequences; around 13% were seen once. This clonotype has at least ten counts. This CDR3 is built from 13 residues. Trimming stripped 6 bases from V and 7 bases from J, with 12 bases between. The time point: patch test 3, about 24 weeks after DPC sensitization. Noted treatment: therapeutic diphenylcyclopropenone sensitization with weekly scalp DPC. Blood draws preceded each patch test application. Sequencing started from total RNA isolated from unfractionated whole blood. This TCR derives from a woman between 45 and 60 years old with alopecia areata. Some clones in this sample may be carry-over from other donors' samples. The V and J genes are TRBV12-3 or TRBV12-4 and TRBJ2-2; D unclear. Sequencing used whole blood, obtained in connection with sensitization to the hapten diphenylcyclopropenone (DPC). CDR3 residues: CASSLLRDGELFF. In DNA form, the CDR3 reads TGTGCCAGCAGCCTCCTTAGAGACGGGGAGCTGTTTTTT.